These T cell receptor beta chains were read from a single sample in a study of immune cell composition in non-small cell lung cancer. Produced via immunoSEQ multiplex PCR; TCRdb's table is partial and in-frame only. The sample holds around 1,100 clones; 69% are singletons and the top ten take about 67%. Material for sequencing was lung tumor tissue. The receptors here all came from a human donor with non-small cell lung cancer. The conserved cysteine and the conserved F or W are not part of the CDR3 here. Each record gives: J gene, CDR3 length, V gene, CDR3 protein.

J gene: TRBJ2-1
CDR3 length: 13
V gene: TRBV4-1
CDR3 protein: ASSLLASTYNEQF

J gene: TRBJ2-2
CDR3 length: 12
V gene: TRBV29-1
CDR3 protein: SVRTGRGTGELF

J gene: TRBJ2-7
CDR3 length: 10
V gene: TRBV10-3
CDR3 protein: AISEAGYEQY

J gene: TRBJ1-6
CDR3 length: 15
V gene: TRBV5-1
CDR3 protein: ASRTGTGARRHSPLH

J gene: TRBJ2-3
CDR3 length: 13
V gene: TRBV11-2
CDR3 protein: ASSWGTTRLATQY

J gene: TRBJ1-2
CDR3 length: 15
V gene: TRBV5-6
CDR3 protein: ASSPRPERGSWLGYT

J gene: TRBJ2-7
CDR3 length: 13
V gene: TRBV7-2
CDR3 protein: ASSLGRTSGYEQY

J gene: TRBJ1-3
CDR3 length: 14
V gene: TRBV18
CDR3 protein: ASSAGQGFSGNTIY

J gene: TRBJ1-2
CDR3 length: 11
V gene: TRBV28
CDR3 protein: ASSPRGGRGYT

J gene: TRBJ1-5
CDR3 length: 13
V gene: TRBV4-3
CDR3 protein: ASSQGGRENQPQH

J gene: TRBJ2-5
CDR3 length: 10
V gene: TRBV19
CDR3 protein: ASRTGAETQY

J gene: TRBJ2-1
CDR3 length: 10
V gene: TRBV7-2
CDR3 protein: ASSLGHGEQF

J gene: TRBJ1-5
CDR3 length: 13
V gene: TRBV5-1
CDR3 protein: ASSLGGGSNQPQH

J gene: TRBJ2-5
CDR3 length: 11
V gene: TRBV11-1
CDR3 protein: ASSYPGGETQY

J gene: TRBJ2-3
CDR3 length: 13
V gene: TRBV5-1
CDR3 protein: ASSGDRRSTDTQY

J gene: TRBJ2-7
CDR3 length: 11
V gene: TRBV6-5
CDR3 protein: ASSYNTFYEQY

J gene: TRBJ1-5
CDR3 length: 11
V gene: TRBV6-9
CDR3 protein: ASGADSNQPQH

J gene: TRBJ1-4
CDR3 length: 13
V gene: TRBV6-1
CDR3 protein: ASSELEGRNEKLF

J gene: TRBJ2-1
CDR3 length: 11
V gene: TRBV30
CDR3 protein: ARGTVSYNEQF

J gene: TRBJ1-1
CDR3 length: 11
V gene: TRBV18
CDR3 protein: ASSPMANTEAF

J gene: TRBJ1-1
CDR3 length: 12
V gene: TRBV6-5
CDR3 protein: ASSYSTGNTEAF

J gene: TRBJ2-1
CDR3 length: 17
V gene: TRBV10-3
CDR3 protein: AISPGRGSGGVSGYEQF

J gene: TRBJ1-2
CDR3 length: 13
V gene: TRBV6-4
CDR3 protein: ASSRDSVDNYGYT

J gene: TRBJ1-2
CDR3 length: 11
V gene: TRBV12-5
CDR3 protein: ASGLQGYYGYT

J gene: TRBJ1-2
CDR3 length: 12
V gene: TRBV18
CDR3 protein: ASSDTGQYYGYT

J gene: TRBJ2-7
CDR3 length: 13
V gene: TRBV7-2
CDR3 protein: ASSLKAGAPYEQY

J gene: TRBJ1-1
CDR3 length: 8
V gene: TRBV29-1
CDR3 protein: SVGGGEAF

J gene: TRBJ2-1
CDR3 length: 12
V gene: TRBV7-2
CDR3 protein: ASSLGSGYNEQF